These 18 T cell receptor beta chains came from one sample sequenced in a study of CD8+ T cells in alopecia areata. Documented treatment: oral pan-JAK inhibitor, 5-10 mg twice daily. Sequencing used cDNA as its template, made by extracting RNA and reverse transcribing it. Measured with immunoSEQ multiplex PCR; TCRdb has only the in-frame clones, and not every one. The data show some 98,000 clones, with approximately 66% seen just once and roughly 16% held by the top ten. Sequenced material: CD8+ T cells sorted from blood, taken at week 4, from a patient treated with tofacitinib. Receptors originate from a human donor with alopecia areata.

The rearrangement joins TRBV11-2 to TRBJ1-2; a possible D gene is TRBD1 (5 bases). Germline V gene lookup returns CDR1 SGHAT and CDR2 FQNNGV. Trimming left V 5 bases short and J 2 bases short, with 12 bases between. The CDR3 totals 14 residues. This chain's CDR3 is CASSLSGGNYGYTF. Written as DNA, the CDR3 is TGTGCCAGCAGCCTCTCCGGGGGGAACTATGGCTACACCTTC.

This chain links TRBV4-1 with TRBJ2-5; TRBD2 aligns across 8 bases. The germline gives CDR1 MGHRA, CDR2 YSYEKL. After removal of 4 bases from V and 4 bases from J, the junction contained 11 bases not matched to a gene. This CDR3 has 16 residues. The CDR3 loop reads CASSLGGEGLSETQYF. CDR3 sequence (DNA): TGCGCCAGCAGCCTCGGGGGGGAGGGCCTTTCAGAGACCCAGTACTTC.

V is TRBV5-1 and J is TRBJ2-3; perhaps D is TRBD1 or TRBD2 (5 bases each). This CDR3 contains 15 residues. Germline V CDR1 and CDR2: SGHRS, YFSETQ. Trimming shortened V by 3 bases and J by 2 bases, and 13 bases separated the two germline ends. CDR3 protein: CASSSVGVPTDTQYF. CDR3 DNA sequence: TGCGCCAGCAGCTCAGTGGGGGTTCCCACAGATACGCAGTATTTT.

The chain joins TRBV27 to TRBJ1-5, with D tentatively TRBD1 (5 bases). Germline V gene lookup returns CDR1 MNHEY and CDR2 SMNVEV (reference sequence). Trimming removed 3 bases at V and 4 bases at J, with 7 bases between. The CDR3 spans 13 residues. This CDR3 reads CASSFGGNQPQHF. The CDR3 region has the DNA TGTGCCAGCAGTTTTGGGGGAAATCAGCCCCAGCATTTT.

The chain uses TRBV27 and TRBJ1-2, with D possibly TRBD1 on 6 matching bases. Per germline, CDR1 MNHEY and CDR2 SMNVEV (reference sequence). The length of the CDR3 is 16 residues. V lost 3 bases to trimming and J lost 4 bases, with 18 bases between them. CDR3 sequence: CASSFRGLTGIYGYTF. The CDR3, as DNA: TGTGCCAGCAGTTTCCGTGGTCTAACAGGGATCTATGGCTACACCTTC.

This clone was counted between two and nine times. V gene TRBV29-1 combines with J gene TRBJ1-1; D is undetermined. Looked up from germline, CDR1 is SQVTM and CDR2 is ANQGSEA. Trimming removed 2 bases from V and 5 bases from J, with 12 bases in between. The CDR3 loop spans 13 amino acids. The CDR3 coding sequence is TGCAGCGTTGAACCTTCGGACCGGACTGAAGCTTTCTTT. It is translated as CSVEPSDRTEAFF.

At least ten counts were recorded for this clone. The CDR3 DNA follows: TGTGCCAGTAGTCCGGGGACTTGGGGCAATCAGCCCCAGCATTTT. Its protein is CASSPGTWGNQPQHF. This chain uses TRBV19 with TRBJ1-5; D possibly corresponds to TRBD1 (5 bases). CDR1 and CDR2 (germline): LNHDA, SQIVND (reference sequence). Trimming removed 5 bases from V and 2 bases from J, with 13 bases in between. This CDR3 is 15 amino acids long.

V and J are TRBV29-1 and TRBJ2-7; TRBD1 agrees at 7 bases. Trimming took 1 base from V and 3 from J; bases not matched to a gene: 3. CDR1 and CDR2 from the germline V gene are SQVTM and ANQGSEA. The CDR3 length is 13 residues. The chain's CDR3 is CSVEGGQDYEQYF. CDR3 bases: TGCAGCGTTGAAGGTGGACAGGACTACGAGCAGTACTTC.

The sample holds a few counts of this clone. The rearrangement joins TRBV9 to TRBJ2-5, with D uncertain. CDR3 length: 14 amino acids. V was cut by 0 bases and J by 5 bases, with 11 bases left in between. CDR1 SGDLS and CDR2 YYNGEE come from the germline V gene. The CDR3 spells CASSVELGAETQYF. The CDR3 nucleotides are TGTGCCAGCAGCGTAGAATTGGGCGCGGAGACCCAGTACTTC.

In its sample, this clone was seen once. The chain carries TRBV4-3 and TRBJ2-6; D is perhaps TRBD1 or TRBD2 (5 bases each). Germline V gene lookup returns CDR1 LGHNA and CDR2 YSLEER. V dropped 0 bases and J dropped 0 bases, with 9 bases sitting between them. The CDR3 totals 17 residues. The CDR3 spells CASSQDWGSSGANVLTF. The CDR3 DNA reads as TGCGCCAGCAGCCAAGATTGGGGGAGCTCTGGGGCCAACGTCCTGACTTTC.

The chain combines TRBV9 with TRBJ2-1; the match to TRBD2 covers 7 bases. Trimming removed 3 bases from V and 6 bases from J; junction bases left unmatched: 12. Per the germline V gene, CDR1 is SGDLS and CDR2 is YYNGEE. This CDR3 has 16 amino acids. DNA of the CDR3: TGTGCCAGCAGCGCCCAAACTAGCGCCCTCGGCAATGAGCAGTTCTTC. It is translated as CASSAQTSALGNEQFF.

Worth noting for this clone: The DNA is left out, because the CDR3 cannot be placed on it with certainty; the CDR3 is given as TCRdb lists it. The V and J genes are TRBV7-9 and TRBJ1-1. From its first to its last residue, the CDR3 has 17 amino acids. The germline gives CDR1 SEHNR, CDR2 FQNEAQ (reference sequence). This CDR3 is CASSLEETDFRGTEAFF.

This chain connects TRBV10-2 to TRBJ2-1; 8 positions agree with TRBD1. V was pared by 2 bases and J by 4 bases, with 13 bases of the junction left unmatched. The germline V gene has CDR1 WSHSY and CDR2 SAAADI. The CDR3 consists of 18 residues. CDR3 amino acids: CASSELRVRDRLYNEQFF. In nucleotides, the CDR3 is TGCGCCAGCAGTGAGCTGAGGGTCCGGGACAGGCTTTACAATGAGCAGTTCTTC.

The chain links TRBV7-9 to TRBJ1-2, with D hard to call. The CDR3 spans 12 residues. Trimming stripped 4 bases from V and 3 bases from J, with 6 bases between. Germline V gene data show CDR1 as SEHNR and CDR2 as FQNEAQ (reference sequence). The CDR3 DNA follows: TGTGCCAGCAGCTCACAGCACTATGGCTACACCTTC. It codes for CASSSQHYGYTF. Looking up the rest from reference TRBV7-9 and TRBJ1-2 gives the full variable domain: DTGVSQNPRHKITKRGQNVTFRCDPISEHNRLYWYRQTLGQGPEFLTYFQNEAQLEKSRLLSDRFSAERPKGSFSTLEIQRTEQGDSAMYLCASSSQHYGYTFGSGTRLTVV.

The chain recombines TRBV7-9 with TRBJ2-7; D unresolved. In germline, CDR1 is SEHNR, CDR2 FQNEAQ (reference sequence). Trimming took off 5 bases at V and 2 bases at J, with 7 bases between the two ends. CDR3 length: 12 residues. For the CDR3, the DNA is TGTGCCAGCAGCGAAGGGACCTACGAGCAGTACTTC. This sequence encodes CASSEGTYEQYF.

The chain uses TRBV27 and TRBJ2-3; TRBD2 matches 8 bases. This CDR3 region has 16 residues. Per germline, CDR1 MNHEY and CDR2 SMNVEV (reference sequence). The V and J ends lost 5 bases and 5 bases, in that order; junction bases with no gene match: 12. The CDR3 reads CASSLGAAGEGDTQYF. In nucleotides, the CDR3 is TGTGCCAGCAGTCTGGGGGCAGCGGGAGAGGGAGATACGCAGTATTTT.

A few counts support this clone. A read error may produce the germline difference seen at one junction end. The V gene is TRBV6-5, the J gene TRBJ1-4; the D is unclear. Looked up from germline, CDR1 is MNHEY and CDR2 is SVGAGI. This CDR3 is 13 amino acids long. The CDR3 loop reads CASSYSGTSDLLW. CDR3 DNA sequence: TGTGCCAGCAGTTACTCCGGTACCTCCGACCTCCTGTGG.

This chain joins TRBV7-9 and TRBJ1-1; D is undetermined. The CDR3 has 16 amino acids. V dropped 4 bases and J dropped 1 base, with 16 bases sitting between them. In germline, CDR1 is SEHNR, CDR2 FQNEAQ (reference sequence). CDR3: CASSSGAGRENTEAFF. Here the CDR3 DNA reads TGTGCCAGCAGCTCAGGCGCGGGCAGAGAGAACACTGAAGCTTTCTTT.